The 13 T cell receptor beta chains below were found in one sample sequenced in a study of blood T cell repertoires in COVID-19. Only in-frame clones appear in the TCRdb table, and some are missing; sequencing was by immunoSEQ multiplex PCR. The sample includes around 200,000 clones, 85% of them seen just once. The material sequenced was PBMCs or T cells enriched from blood (not recorded which). These receptors were obtained from a man in his forties or fifties who had recovered from COVID-19.

This rearrangement joins TRBV28 to TRBJ2-1; 7 nucleotides match TRBD2. The germline V gene has CDR1 MDHEN and CDR2 SYDVKM. Trimming cost V 4 bases and J 7 bases; bases outside gene matches: 10. The CDR3 contains 15 residues. The CDR3 reads CASSSTGLNSNEQFF. CDR3 in DNA: TGTGCCAGCAGTTCTACGGGACTAAATTCGAATGAGCAGTTCTTC.

This rearrangement joins TRBV3-1 (or the pseudogene TRBV3-2) to TRBJ2-7, with a weak D call TRBD2 (5 bases). Germline CDR1 is LGHDT and CDR2 is YNNKEL (reference sequence). The CDR3 covers 14 residues. Trimming cost V 1 base and J 3 bases, with 10 bases left between them. The DNA of the CDR3 is TGTGCCAGCAGCCAAGTCGGACGGGACTACGAGCAGTACTTC. Encoded protein: CASSQVGRDYEQYF.

The chain recombines TRBV2 with TRBJ2-2; tentative D call: TRBD2 (6 bases). Germline values: CDR1 SNHLY, CDR2 FYNNEI. This CDR3 contains 14 residues. Deletions cut 6 bases from V and 6 bases from J, with 14 bases between. CDR3 DNA: TGTGCCAGCAGGCGGGACTCTGGGGCCGGGGAGCTGTTTTTT. The encoded protein is CASRRDSGAGELFF.

The chain links TRBV30 to TRBJ2-7; 8 nucleotides match TRBD1. Germline V gene sequence: CDR1 GTSNPN, CDR2 SVGIG (reference sequence). V lost 2 bases, J lost 4 bases, and 4 bases stayed unmatched. This CDR3 has 13 amino acids. The CDR3 loop is CAWSQQGVYEQYF. DNA of the CDR3: TGTGCCTGGAGTCAACAGGGGGTTTACGAGCAGTACTTC.

The chain couples TRBV6-4 to TRBJ2-1; 8 bases fit TRBD2. J gave up 7 bases and V 5 bases, and 10 bases lay outside the gene matches. The germline gives CDR1 MRHNA, CDR2 SNTAGT. The length of the CDR3 is 15 residues. CDR3 sequence reads: CASSRREGPANEQFF. CDR3 sequence (DNA): TGTGCCAGCAGTCGTCGGGAGGGCCCTGCGAATGAGCAGTTCTTC.

The rearrangement joins TRBV6-2 or TRBV6-3 to TRBJ2-7; perhaps TRBD1 as D (6 bases). The CDR3 extends over 15 amino acids. V gave up 6 bases and J gave up 0 bases, with 15 bases separating them. The germline V gene has CDR1 MNHEY and CDR2 SVGEGT. The CDR3 bases are TGTGCCAGCAGCCGGGACAAGGGGTCCTCCTACGAGCAGTACTTC. Its translation: CASSRDKGSSYEQYF.

At least ten counts were recorded for this clone. The V and J genes are TRBV6-5 and TRBJ2-3; maybe TRBD1 (6 bases). The V end lost 6 bases, the J end lost 0 bases, and 7 bases lay between the germline ends. Germline loops: CDR1 MNHEY, CDR2 SVGAGI. The CDR3 length is 13 residues. CDR3 sequence reads: CASRQGSTDTQYF. In DNA, the CDR3 is TGTGCCAGCAGACAGGGTAGCACAGATACGCAGTATTTT.

The chain employs TRBV6-2 or TRBV6-3 and TRBJ2-7; 7 bases are a match to TRBD2. Germline CDR1 reads MNHEY; CDR2 reads SVGEGT. V shed 6 bases and J 3 bases; nucleotides not matched to a gene: 8. CDR3 length: 14 residues. The CDR3, as DNA: TGTGCCAGCAGCCCTGGGAGGGGCTTCTACGAGCAGTACTTC. Its translation is CASSPGRGFYEQYF.

The chain joins TRBV30 to TRBJ2-7; TRBD2 matches 9 bases. The CDR3 consists of 13 residues. Germline V gives CDR1 GTSNPN, CDR2 SVGIG (reference sequence). DNA of the CDR3: TGTGCTGGGGGCCTAGCGGGAACCTACGAGCAGTACTTC. Residues: CAGGLAGTYEQYF.

This clone was seen only once. The V gene is TRBV11-2, the J gene TRBJ1-5; no clear D gene. Germline-derived CDR1 and CDR2 are SGHAT and FQNNGV. V was trimmed by 0 bases and J by 9 bases, leaving 9 bases between them. The CDR3 runs 13 residues. The CDR3 is CASSLERTAPQHF. The CDR3 nucleotides are TGTGCCAGCAGCTTAGAGAGGACTGCGCCCCAGCATTTT.

The chain employs TRBV9 and TRBJ1-2; D gene unclear. CDR3 length equals 14 residues. V was clipped by 1 base and J by 0 bases, with 7 bases between them. Germline-derived CDR1 and CDR2 are SGDLS and YYNGEE. CDR3 bases: TGTGCCAGCAGCGTAAGTAGCTCTAACTATGGCTACACCTTC. Translating gives CASSVSSSNYGYTF.

In its sample, this clone was seen once. The rearrangement links TRBV7-2 to TRBJ2-7; TRBD2 might be the D (5 bases). Germline V gene lookup returns CDR1 SGHTA and CDR2 FQGNSA. Trimming cost V 1 base and J 5 bases, with 9 bases left between them. The CDR3 is 13 residues long. CDR3 sequence reads: CASSLGRRDEQYF. In nucleotides, the CDR3 is TGTGCCAGCAGCTTAGGGAGGCGGGACGAGCAGTACTTC. Drawing the rest from reference TRBV7-2 and TRBJ2-7, the complete variable domain is GAGVSQSPSNKVTEKGKDVELRCDPISGHTALYWYRQSLGQGLEFLIYFQGNSAPDKSGLPSDRFSAERTGGSVSTLTIQRTQQEDSAVYLCASSLGRRDEQYFGPGTRLTVT.

The V gene is TRBV24-1, the J gene TRBJ2-5; 11 bases match TRBD2. V trimming: 4 bases; J trimming: 5 bases; junction bases outside the gene matches: 5. The CDR3 contains 15 residues. CDR1 is KGHDR and CDR2 is SFDVKD in the germline V gene. The CDR3 protein is CATSDPIAGGETQYF. The CDR3 DNA sequence: TGTGCCACCAGTGACCCTATAGCGGGAGGGGAGACCCAGTACTTC.